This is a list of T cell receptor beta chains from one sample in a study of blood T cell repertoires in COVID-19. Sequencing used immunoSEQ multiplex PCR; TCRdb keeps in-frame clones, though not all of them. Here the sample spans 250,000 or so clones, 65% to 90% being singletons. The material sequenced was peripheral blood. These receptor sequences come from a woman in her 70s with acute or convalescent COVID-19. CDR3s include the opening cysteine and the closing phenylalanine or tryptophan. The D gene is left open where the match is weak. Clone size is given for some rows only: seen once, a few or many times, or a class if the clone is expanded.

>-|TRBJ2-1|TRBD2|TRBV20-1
CSASGLAGSWEQFF
TGCAGTGCTAGTGGACTAGCGGGGTCTTGGGAGCAGTTCTTC
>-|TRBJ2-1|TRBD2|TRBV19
CASSITSGGAYEQFF
TGTGCCAGTAGTATCACTAGCGGGGGGGCATATGAGCAGTTCTTC
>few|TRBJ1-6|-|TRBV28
CASSLTRNSPLHF
TGTGCCAGCAGTTTGACCAGGAATTCACCCCTCCACTTT
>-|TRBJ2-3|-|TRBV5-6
CASSSFNTQYF
TGTGCCAGCAGCTCCTTTAATACGCAGTATTTT
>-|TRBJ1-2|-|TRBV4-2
CASSQDDTTPYGYTF
TGTGCCAGCAGCCAAGATGACACAACTCCGTATGGCTACACCTTC
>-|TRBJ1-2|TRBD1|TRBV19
CASSPSRGQGLYGYTF
TGTGCCAGTAGTCCCTCCCGAGGACAGGGTCTCTATGGCTACACCTTC
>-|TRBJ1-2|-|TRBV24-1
CATSDSLFYGYTF
TGTGCCACCAGTGATAGCCTGTTCTATGGCTACACCTTC
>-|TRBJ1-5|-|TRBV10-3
CAISGGGPQHF
TGTGCCATCAGTGGGGGAGGGCCCCAGCATTTT
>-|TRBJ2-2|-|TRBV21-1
CASSKTGLNTGELFF
TGTGCCAGCAGCAAAACAGGTCTGAACACCGGGGAGCTGTTTTTT
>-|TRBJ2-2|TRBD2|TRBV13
CASSFGLGDTGELFF
TGTGCCAGCAGCTTTGGACTAGGTGACACCGGGGAGCTGTTTTTT
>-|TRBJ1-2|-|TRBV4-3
CASSQDLVQAYGYTF
TGCGCCAGCAGCCAAGATTTGGTCCAGGCCTATGGCTACACCTTC
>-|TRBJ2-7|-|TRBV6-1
CASSYLPTAGEQYF
TGTGCCAGCAGTTATTTACCCACAGCCGGAGAGCAGTACTTC
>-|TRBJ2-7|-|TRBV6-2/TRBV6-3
CASRRGLLEQYF
TGTGCCAGCCGCCGAGGGCTTCTCGAGCAGTACTTC
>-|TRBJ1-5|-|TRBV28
CASSLPVMSQPQHF
TGTGCCAGCAGTCTCCCCGTAATGTCGCAGCCCCAGCATTTT
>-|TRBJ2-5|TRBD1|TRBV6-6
CASSSGQVIQETQYF
TGTGCCAGCAGCTCGGGACAGGTCATCCAAGAGACCCAGTACTTC
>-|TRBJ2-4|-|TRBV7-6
CASSLNLRANSGIQYF
TGTGCCAGCAGCCTCAACTTACGGGCCAATAGCGGCATTCAGTACTTC
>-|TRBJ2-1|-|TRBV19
CASSIHRGKYNEQFF
TGTGCCAGTAGTATACATCGGGGGAAATACAATGAGCAGTTCTTC
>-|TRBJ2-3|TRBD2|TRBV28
CASSLAGGPGTDTQYF
TGTGCCAGCAGTTTAGCGGGGGGGCCGGGCACAGATACGCAGTATTTT
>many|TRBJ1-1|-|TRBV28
CASSPTHQMNTEAFF
TGTGCCAGCAGTCCCACACATCAGATGAACACTGAAGCTTTCTTT
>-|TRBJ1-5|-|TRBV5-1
CASSLEWVFIIGNQPQHF
TGCGCCAGCAGCTTGGAGTGGGTTTTCATTATCGGGAATCAGCCCCAGCATTTT
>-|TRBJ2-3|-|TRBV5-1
CASNSRGGDTQYF
TGCGCCAGTAACTCAAGGGGGGGAGATACGCAGTATTTT
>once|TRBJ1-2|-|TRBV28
CASVLGVDYGYTF
TGTGCCAGTGTGCTAGGGGTCGACTATGGCTACACCTTC
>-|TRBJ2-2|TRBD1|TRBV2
CASTNRGQTGELFF
TGTGCCAGCACAAACAGGGGGCAGACCGGGGAGCTGTTTTTT
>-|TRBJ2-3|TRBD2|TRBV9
CASSVAASGSTDTQYF
TGTGCCAGCAGCGTAGCAGCTAGCGGAAGCACAGATACGCAGTATTTT
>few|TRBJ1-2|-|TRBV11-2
CASSTGDYGYTF
TGTGCCAGCAGCACAGGAGACTATGGCTACACCTTC
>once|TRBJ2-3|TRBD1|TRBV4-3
CASSQTGTDTQYF
TGCGCCAGCAGCCAGACAGGGACAGATACGCAGTATTTT
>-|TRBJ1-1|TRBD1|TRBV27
CATHQTGATTEAFF
TGTGCCACTCATCAGACAGGGGCGACCACTGAAGCTTTCTTT
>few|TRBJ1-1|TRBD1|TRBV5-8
CASSFRQGAYSFF
TGTGCCAGCAGCTTTAGACAGGGGGCCTACTCTTTCTTT
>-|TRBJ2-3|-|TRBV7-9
CASSLARSSTDTQYF
TGTGCCAGCAGCTTAGCCCGGTCTAGCACAGATACGCAGTATTTT
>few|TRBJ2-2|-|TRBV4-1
CASSQGYSNTGELFF
TGCGCCAGCAGCCAAGGGTACAGTAACACCGGGGAGCTGTTTTTT